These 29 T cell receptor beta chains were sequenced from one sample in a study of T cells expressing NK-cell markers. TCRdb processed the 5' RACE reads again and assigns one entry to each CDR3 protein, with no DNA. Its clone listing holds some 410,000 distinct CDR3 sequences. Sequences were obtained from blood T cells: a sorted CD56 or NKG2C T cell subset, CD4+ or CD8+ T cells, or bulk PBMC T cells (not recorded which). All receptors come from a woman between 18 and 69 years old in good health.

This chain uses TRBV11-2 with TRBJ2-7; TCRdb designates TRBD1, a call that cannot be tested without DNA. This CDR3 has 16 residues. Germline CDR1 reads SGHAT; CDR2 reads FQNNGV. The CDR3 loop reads CASSPGTRGASYEQYF.

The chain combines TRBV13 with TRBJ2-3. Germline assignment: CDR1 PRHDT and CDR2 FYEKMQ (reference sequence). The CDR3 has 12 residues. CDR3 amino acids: CASSVVTDTQYF.

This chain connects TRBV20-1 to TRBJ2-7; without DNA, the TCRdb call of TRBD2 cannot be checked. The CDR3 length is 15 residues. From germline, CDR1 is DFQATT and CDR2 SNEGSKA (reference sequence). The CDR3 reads CSARVGTSGPYEQYF.

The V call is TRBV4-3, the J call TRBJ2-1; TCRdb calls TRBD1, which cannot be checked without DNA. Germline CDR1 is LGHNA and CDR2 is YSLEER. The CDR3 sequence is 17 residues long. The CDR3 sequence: CASSQEAGTETYNEQFF.

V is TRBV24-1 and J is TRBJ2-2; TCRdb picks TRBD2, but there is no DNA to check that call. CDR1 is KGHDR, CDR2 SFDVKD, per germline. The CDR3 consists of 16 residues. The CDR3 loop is CATSDSGGASAGELFF.

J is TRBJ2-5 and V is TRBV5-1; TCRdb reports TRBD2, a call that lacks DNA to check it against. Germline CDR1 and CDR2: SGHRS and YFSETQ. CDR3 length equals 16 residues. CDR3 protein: CASSSGLADYQETQYF.

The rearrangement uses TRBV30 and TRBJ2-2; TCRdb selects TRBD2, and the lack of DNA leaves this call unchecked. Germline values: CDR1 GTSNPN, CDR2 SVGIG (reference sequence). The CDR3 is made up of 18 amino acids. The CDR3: CAWRTGRLAGGNTGELFF.

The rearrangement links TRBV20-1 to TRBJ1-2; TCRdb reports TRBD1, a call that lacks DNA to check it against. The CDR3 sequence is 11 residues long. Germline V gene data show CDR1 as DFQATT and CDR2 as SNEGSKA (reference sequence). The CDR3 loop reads CSASRGLGYTF.

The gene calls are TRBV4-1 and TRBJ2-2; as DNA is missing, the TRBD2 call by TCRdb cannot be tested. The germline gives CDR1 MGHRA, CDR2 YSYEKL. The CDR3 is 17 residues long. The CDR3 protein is CASSQVTMLPDTGELFF.

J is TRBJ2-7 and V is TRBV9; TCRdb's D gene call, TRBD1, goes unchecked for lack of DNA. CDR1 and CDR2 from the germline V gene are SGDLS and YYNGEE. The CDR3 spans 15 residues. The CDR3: CASSAHRGMVFEQYF. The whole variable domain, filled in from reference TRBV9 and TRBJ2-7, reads DSGVTQTPKHLITATGQRVTLRCSPRSGDLSVYWYQQSLDQGLQFLIQYYNGEERAKGNILERFSAQQFPDLHSELNLSSLELGDSALYFCASSAHRGMVFEQYFGPGTRLTVT.

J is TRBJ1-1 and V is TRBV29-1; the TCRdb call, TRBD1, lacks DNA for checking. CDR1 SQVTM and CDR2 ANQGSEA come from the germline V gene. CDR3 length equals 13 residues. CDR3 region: CSVKTGTGSEAFF.

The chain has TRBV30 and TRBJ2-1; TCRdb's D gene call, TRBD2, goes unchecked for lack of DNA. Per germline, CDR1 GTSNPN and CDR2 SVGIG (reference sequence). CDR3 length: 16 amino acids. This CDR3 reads CAWSPSPSGRGDEQFF.

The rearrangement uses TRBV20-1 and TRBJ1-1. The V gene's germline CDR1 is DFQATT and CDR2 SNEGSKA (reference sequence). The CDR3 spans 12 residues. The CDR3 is CSAREGNTEAFF.

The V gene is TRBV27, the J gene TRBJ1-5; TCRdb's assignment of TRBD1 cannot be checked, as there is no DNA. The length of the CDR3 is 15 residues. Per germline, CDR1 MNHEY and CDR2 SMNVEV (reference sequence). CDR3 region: CASSEQGVVNQPQHF.

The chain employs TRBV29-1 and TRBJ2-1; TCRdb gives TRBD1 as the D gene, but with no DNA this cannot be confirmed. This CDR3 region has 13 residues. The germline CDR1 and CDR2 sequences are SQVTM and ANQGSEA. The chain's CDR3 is CSEYRQTSNEQFF.

CDR3: CSARDGTSVYEQYF. This chain connects TRBV20-1 to TRBJ2-7; TCRdb gives TRBD2 as the D gene, but with no DNA this cannot be confirmed. The length of the CDR3 is 14 residues. The germline gives CDR1 DFQATT, CDR2 SNEGSKA (reference sequence).

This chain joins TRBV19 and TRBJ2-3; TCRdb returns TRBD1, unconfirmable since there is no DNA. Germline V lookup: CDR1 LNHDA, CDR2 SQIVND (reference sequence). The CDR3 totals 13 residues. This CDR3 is CASNGHITDTQYF.

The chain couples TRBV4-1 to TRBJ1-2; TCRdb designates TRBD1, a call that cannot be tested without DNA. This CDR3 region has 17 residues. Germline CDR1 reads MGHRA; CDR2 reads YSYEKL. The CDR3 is CASTPIRVGQGNGGYTF.

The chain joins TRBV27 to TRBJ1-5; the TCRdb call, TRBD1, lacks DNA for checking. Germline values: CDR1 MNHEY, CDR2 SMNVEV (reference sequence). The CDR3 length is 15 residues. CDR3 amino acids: CASSLLPGSEQPQHF.

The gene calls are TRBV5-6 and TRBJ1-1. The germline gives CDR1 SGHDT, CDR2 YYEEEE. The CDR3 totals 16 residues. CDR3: CASNLGTGFLATEAFF.

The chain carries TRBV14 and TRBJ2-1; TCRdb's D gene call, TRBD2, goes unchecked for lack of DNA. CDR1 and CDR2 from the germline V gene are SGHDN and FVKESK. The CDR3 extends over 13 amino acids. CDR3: CASSQYGSNEQFF.

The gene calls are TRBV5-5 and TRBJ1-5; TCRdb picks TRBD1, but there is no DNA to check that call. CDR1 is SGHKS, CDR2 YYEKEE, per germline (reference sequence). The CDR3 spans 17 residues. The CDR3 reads CASSLGQGKISNQPQHF.

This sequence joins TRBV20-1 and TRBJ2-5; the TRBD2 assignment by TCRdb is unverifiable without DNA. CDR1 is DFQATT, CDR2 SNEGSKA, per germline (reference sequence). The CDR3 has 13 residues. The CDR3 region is CSAPRGGAETQYF.

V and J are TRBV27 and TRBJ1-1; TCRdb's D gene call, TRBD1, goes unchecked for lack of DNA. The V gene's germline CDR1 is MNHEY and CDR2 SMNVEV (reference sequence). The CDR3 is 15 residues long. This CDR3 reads CASSPLGGINTEAFF.

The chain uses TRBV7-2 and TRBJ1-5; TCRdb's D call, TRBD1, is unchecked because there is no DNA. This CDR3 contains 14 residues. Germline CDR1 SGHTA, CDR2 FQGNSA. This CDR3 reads CASSPVQRNQPQHF. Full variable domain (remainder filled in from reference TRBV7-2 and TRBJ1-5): GAGVSQSPSNKVTEKGKDVELRCDPISGHTALYWYRQSLGQGLEFLIYFQGNSAPDKSGLPSDRFSAERTGGSVSTLTIQRTQQEDSAVYLCASSPVQRNQPQHFGDGTRLSIL.

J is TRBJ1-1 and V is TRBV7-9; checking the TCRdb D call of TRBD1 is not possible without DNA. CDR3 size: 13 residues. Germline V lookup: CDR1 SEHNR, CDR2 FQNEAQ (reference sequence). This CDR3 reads CASSLGVGGLAFF.

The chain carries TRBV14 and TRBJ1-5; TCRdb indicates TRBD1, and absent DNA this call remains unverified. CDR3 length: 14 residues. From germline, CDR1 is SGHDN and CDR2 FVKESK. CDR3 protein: CASSPPRGNQPQHF.

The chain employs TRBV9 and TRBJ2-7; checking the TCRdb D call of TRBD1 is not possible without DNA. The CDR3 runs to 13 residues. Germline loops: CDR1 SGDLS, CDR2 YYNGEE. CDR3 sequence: CASSVGGRYEQYF.

This CDR3 is CASSLPRVAYNEQFF. V gene TRBV7-9 combines with J gene TRBJ2-1; no DNA is available, so the TRBD1 call from TCRdb remains unchecked. This CDR3 has 15 residues. Germline-derived CDR1 and CDR2 are SEHNR and FQNEAQ (reference sequence).